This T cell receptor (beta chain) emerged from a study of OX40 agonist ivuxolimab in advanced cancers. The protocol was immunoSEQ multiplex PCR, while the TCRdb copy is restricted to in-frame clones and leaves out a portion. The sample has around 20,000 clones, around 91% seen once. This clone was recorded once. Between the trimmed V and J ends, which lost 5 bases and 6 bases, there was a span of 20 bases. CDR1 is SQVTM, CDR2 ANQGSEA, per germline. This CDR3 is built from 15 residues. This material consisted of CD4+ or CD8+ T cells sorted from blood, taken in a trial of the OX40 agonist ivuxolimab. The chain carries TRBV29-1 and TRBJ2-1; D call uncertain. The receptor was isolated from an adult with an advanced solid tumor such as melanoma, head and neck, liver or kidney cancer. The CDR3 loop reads CSVHLSLAYPNEQFF. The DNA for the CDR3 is TGCAGCGTTCATTTGAGCCTGGCTTATCCCAATGAGCAGTTCTTC.